One and the same sample provided the 14 T cell receptor beta chains below, sequenced in a study of T cell responses to AZD1222 COVID-19 vaccine. Assay: immunoSEQ multiplex PCR; the TCRdb copy retains only in-frame clones and omits some. The table includes about 97,000 clones, 80% to 90% detected once. The specimen was peripheral blood, collected on day 0 of AZD1222 vaccination. These TCRs come from an adult in good health.

The V call is TRBV7-8, the J call TRBJ2-1, with D possibly being TRBD1 (5 bases). Trimming took off 3 bases at V and 3 bases at J, with 12 bases between the two ends. Germline lookup yields CDR1 SGHVS and CDR2 FQNEAQ. This CDR3 has 15 residues. The CDR3: CASSFFATDYNEQFF. DNA of the CDR3: TGTGCCAGCAGCTTCTTCGCGACAGACTACAATGAGCAGTTCTTC. Together with reference TRBV7-8 and TRBJ2-1, the CDR3 gives the full variable domain: GAGVSQSPRYKVAKRGQDVALRCDPISGHVSLFWYQQALGQGPEFLTYFQNEAQLDKSGLPSDRFFAERPEGSVSTLKIQRTQQEDSAVYLCASSFFATDYNEQFFGPGTRLTVL.

The chain has TRBV29-1 and TRBJ1-1; D remains ambiguous. The CDR3 is made up of 13 amino acids. V was cut by 3 bases and J by 1 base, with 9 bases left in between. Germline V CDR1 and CDR2: SQVTM, ANQGSEA. The CDR3 is CSVEVQQNTEAFF. The CDR3 DNA follows: TGCAGCGTTGAGGTACAGCAGAACACTGAAGCTTTCTTT.

This clone was seen a single time. The chain recombines TRBV18 with TRBJ2-3; D possibly corresponds to TRBD2 (5 bases). The CDR3 is made up of 15 amino acids. In germline, CDR1 is KGHSH, CDR2 LQKENI. V lost 3 bases to trimming and J lost 3 bases, with 13 bases between them. The CDR3 bases are TGTGCCAGCTCACCGACGGAGGTGGTGACAGATACGCAGTATTTT. It translates to CASSPTEVVTDTQYF.

This clone was observed a few times. The gene calls are TRBV10-3 and TRBJ1-1; D is perhaps TRBD1 (6 bases). V was shortened by 2 bases and J by 0 bases, with 19 bases between the two germline ends. The CDR3 has 18 amino acids. Germline V lookup: CDR1 ENHRY, CDR2 SYGVKD. The CDR3 nucleotides are TGTGCCATCAGTGAGCCGCATGGTTGGGGGGCAATGAACACTGAAGCTTTCTTT. It is translated as CAISEPHGWGAMNTEAFF.

The chain carries TRBV28 and TRBJ1-3; D is unclear. The ends were cut back, 2 bases at V and 0 bases at J, with 8 bases in the middle. This CDR3 is built from 15 residues. From germline, CDR1 is MDHEN and CDR2 SYDVKM. The CDR3 reads CASSLLGRSGNTIYF. For the CDR3, the DNA is TGTGCCAGCAGTTTACTGGGCCGCTCTGGAAACACCATATATTTT.

The chain has TRBV3-1 (or the pseudogene TRBV3-2) and TRBJ2-2, with D uncertain. Looked up from germline, CDR1 is LGHDT and CDR2 is YNNKEL (reference sequence). Trimming cost V 7 bases and J 2 bases, with 17 bases left between them. CDR3 length: 16 residues. The CDR3 DNA is TGTGCCAGCACCCCACCGCTGTACCCAAACACCGGGGAGCTGTTTTTT. Translating it yields CASTPPLYPNTGELFF.

The chain has TRBV5-5 and TRBJ2-1; 7 bases line up with TRBD1. This CDR3 has 16 residues. The V gene's germline CDR1 is SGHKS and CDR2 YYEKEE (reference sequence). Trimming removed 2 bases from V and 0 bases from J; junction bases left unmatched: 5. DNA of the CDR3: TGTGCCAGCAGCTTCCGAGGGACAGCCTCCTACAATGAGCAGTTCTTC. Its translation: CASSFRGTASYNEQFF.

The rearrangement links TRBV10-3 to TRBJ1-1; no reliable D call. The CDR3 extends over 12 amino acids. Per germline, CDR1 ENHRY and CDR2 SYGVKD. V lost 11 bases to trimming and J lost 1 base, with 11 bases between them. For the CDR3, the DNA is TGTGCCGCTAAGGACCCGAACACTGAAGCTTTCTTT. This sequence encodes CAAKDPNTEAFF.

This sequence joins TRBV5-1 and TRBJ1-3; D perhaps matches TRBD1 (6 bases). CDR3 length: 15 residues. Trimming removed 10 bases at V and 0 bases at J, with 17 bases between. Per germline, CDR1 SGHRS and CDR2 YFSETQ. CDR3 residues: CASSGGTTSGNTIYF. Written as DNA, the CDR3 is TGCGCCTCATCCGGAGGGACAACCTCTGGAAACACCATATATTTT.

CDR3 sequence reads: CASSLEGYSGNTIYF. The CDR3 region has the DNA TGTGCCAGCAGCTTGGAGGGGTACTCTGGAAACACCATATATTTT. The chain links TRBV5-8 to TRBJ1-3; a possible D gene is TRBD1 (5 bases). V lost 0 bases and J 0 bases, leaving 7 bases between the germline ends. The germline gives CDR1 SGHTS, CDR2 YDEGEE. The CDR3 is 15 residues long.

The chain links TRBV4-1 to TRBJ1-5; possible D gene TRBD1, 5 bases. Germline CDR1 is MGHRA and CDR2 is YSYEKL. The CDR3 is 17 amino acids. V lost 1 base and J 0 bases, leaving 13 bases between the germline ends. The CDR3: CASSQGGVWDSNQPQHF. The CDR3 DNA follows: TGCGCCAGCAGCCAAGGAGGGGTGTGGGATAGCAATCAGCCCCAGCATTTT.

This rearrangement joins TRBV11-1 to TRBJ2-3; D not certain. CDR1 is SGHAT, CDR2 FQDESV, per germline (reference sequence). The ends were cut back, 5 bases at V and 6 bases at J, with 12 bases in the middle. This CDR3 region has 13 residues. The CDR3 region has the DNA TGTGCCAGCAGCCTGCCCCTTTTGGATACGCAGTATTTT. Translated: CASSLPLLDTQYF.

The chain uses TRBV5-8 and TRBJ1-5; D is undetermined. This CDR3 is built from 15 residues. Germline V gene data show CDR1 as SGHTS and CDR2 as YDEGEE. V lost 0 bases, J lost 1 base, and 8 bases lay in between. CDR3 protein: CASSLGGRSNQPQHF. The CDR3 nucleotides are TGTGCCAGCAGCTTGGGTGGACGGAGCAATCAGCCCCAGCATTTT.

V usage is TRBV28 and J usage is TRBJ2-3; tentatively, D is TRBD1 (5 bases). From germline, CDR1 is MDHEN and CDR2 SYDVKM. There are 14 residues in the CDR3. V was shortened by 3 bases and J by 2 bases, with 9 bases between the two germline ends. CDR3 nucleotide sequence: TGTGCCAGCAGTTTGGGTGGGGCCACAGATACGCAGTATTTT. Translation: CASSLGGATDTQYF.